This T cell receptor (beta chain) was documented in a study of shared clonotypes between healthy human individuals. V was shortened by 0 bases and J by 8 bases, with 13 bases between the two germline ends. The CDR3 contains 14 residues. CDR1 KGHSY and CDR2 FQNENV come from the germline V gene. Each subset's genomic DNA was split evenly across several immunoSEQ plates. TCRdb's copy holds only in-frame clones and misses some; the assay was immunoSEQ multiplex PCR. Among approximately 710,000 clones listed, about 90% were seen once. This receptor was taken from a man aged 18 to 35 in good health. Some clones in this sample may be carry-over from other donors' samples. The chain recombines TRBV16 with TRBJ1-1, with D maybe TRBD1 (5 bases). The sequenced material came from memory CD8+ T cells from PBMCs. Noted subset: CD45RO+ cells pooled with CCR7-negative TemRA cells. The CDR3 reads CASSQSSPWDEAFF. As DNA, the CDR3 is TGTGCCAGCAGCCAATCGAGCCCCTGGGACGAAGCTTTCTTT. Based on the CDR3 plus reference TRBV16 and TRBJ1-1, the full variable domain is GEEVAQTPKHLVRGEGQKAKLYCAPIKGHSYVFWYQQVLKNEFKFLISFQNENVFDETGMPKERFSAKCLPNSPCSLEIQATKLEDSAVYFCASSQSSPWDEAFFGQGTRLTVV.